This T cell receptor (beta chain) was observed in a study of blood T cell repertoires in COVID-19. The overall study: Material from acute and convalescent COVID-19 was sourced from the United States, Italy and Spain.

Germline assignment: CDR1 SEHNR and CDR2 FQNEAQ (reference sequence). With 4 bases removed from V and 5 bases from J, the gap between germline ends came to 24 bases. This CDR3 is built from 17 residues. Generated by immunoSEQ multiplex PCR, the TCRdb table keeps only in-frame clones and is missing some. The data contain 250,000 to 300,000 clones, about 76% of them singletons. The origin of this receptor is a woman in her fifties or sixties with active or convalescent COVID-19. Sequenced material: peripheral blood. The rearrangement uses TRBV7-9 and TRBJ2-7, with D possibly matching TRBD2 (5 bases). CDR3 sequence reads: CASSSLGLAQVTNEQYF. DNA for the CDR3: TGTGCCAGCAGCTCCCTAGGCCTAGCCCAGGTAACCAACGAGCAGTACTTC.